The clone carrying this TCR beta chain was observed many times. What it binds is unknown. Unique molecular identifiers were attached to individual cDNA molecules. Using its own MiXCR run on the 5' RACE reads, TCRdb lists one record per CDR3 protein. This sample has 57,000 or so distinct CDR3 sequences, with 5.6% found just once. The CDR3 runs 13 residues. From germline, CDR1 is SGHNT and CDR2 YENEEA. The germline V and J ends were trimmed by 2 bases and 7 bases, with 12 bases remaining between them. This sample is part of a study of early T cells in non-severe SARS-CoV-2 infection. Overall study context: The sequenced material was bulk RNA from unsorted whole blood, and its chains were unpaired.

Findings and caveats of the study: Matches to VDJdb favored anti-spike CD8 responses and missed private and CD4 specificities.

The sequencing input was whole blood. The receptor was isolated from an adult who was a healthcare worker with PCR-confirmed SARS-CoV-2 infection or an uninfected control (not recorded which). The chain joins TRBV11-3 to TRBJ2-7; D is unclear. The CDR3 bases are TGTGCCAGCAGCTTAAGGGCTTCAGAGGAGCAGTACTTC. Its protein is CASSLRASEEQYF.